Detailed here is one T cell receptor (beta chain). Its specificity is not known. TCRdb keeps only in-frame clones here, not all; method: immunoSEQ multiplex PCR. Of under 110,000 clones in the sample, approximately 90% were seen once. CDR3 length: 14 residues. With 4 bases removed from V and 0 bases from J, the gap between germline ends came to 8 bases. Germline V gene data show CDR1 as SNHLY and CDR2 as FYNNEI. This record comes from a study of T cell responses to AZD1222 COVID-19 vaccine. Findings and limits, study-wide: Females outnumbered males among donors, who were mostly white British; clonal diversity was possibly underestimated. Only a handful of people who got AZD1222 tested seropositive at baseline.

This chain joins TRBV2 and TRBJ2-3, with D perhaps TRBD1 or TRBD2 (5 bases each). This TCR was sampled from an adult in good health. Sequencing used peripheral blood, obtained on day 0 of AZD1222 vaccination. The CDR3 spells CASSGRDSTDTQYF. In DNA form, the CDR3 reads TGTGCCAGCAGTGGCCGGGACAGCACAGATACGCAGTATTTT. The full variable domain, its missing parts supplied by reference TRBV2 and TRBJ2-3, is EPEVTQTPSHQVTQMGQEVILRCVPISNHLYFYWYRQILGQKVEFLVSFYNNEISEKSEIFDDQFSVERPDGSNFTLKIRSTKLEDSAMYFCASSGRDSTDTQYFGPGTRLTVL.